Listed below are T cell receptor beta chains from one sample, sequenced in a study of CD8+ T cells in alopecia areata. TCRdb keeps only in-frame clones here, not all; method: immunoSEQ multiplex PCR. The repertoire has roughly 30,000 clones, 62% of them found once; the top ten carry about a sixth. Material: NKG2D-high CD8+ T cells sorted from blood. These receptors were collected from a human donor with alopecia areata. The CDR3 runs from the conserved cysteine through the conserved F or W. Each record gives: D gene, clone size, V gene, J gene, CDR3 protein, CDR3 DNA. D genes are given only for firm matches. Some rows have no size entry. The others give once, few or many, or a class for an expanded clone.

>TRBD2|NA|TRBV7-8|TRBJ2-2
CASSPMSSGSRTGELFF
TGTGCCAGCAGCCCTATGTCTAGCGGGAGTCGGACCGGGGAGCTGTTTTTT
>NA|NA|TRBV27|TRBJ2-7
CASSLSSSLLFYEQYF
TGTGCCAGCAGTTTATCTTCTAGCCTCCTCTTCTACGAGCAGTACTTC
>TRBD2|NA|TRBV5-4|TRBJ2-5
CASSSPGLSLVTQYF
TGTGCCAGCAGCTCACCGGGACTATCCTTGGTGACCCAGTACTTC
>NA|NA|TRBV7-2|TRBJ2-7
CASSFRTEHLPYEQYF
TGTGCCAGCAGTTTTAGGACAGAACATCTTCCCTACGAGCAGTACTTC
>NA|NA|TRBV27|TRBJ2-7
CASSFEGTGRDEQYF
TGTGCCAGCAGTTTCGAAGGTACCGGGCGCGACGAGCAGTACTTC
>NA|NA|TRBV4-1|TRBJ2-5
CASSPEQETQYF
TGCGCCAGCAGCCCAGAGCAAGAGACCCAGTACTTC
>NA|few|TRBV28|TRBJ2-1
CASSFQLVNEQFF
TGTGCCAGCAGTTTTCAGCTCGTCAATGAGCAGTTCTTC
>NA|few|TRBV7-9|TRBJ2-1
CASSLAFTGGVGQFF
TGTGCCAGCAGCTTAGCGTTTACAGGAGGGGTGGGGCAGTTCTTC
>TRBD1|few|TRBV7-6|TRBJ2-5
CASSLPGTGVQETQYF
TGTGCCAGCAGCTTGCCTGGGACAGGGGTCCAAGAGACCCAGTACTTC
>NA|NA|TRBV19|TRBJ2-3
CATKSYNTDTQYF
TGTGCCACAAAGAGTTATAACACAGATACGCAGTATTTT
>TRBD1|NA|TRBV2|TRBJ1-6
CASNPGQGLSPLHF
TGTGCCAGCAACCCGGGACAGGGACTTTCACCCCTCCACTTT
>NA|few|TRBV13|TRBJ2-1
CASSLGGDDEQFF
TGTGCCAGCAGCTTAGGGGGGGATGATGAGCAGTTCTTC
>TRBD2|NA|TRBV4-3|TRBJ2-5
CASSQGRLAGGLETQYF
TGCGCCAGCAGCCAAGGCAGACTAGCGGGGGGGCTGGAGACCCAGTACTTC
>TRBD2|NA|TRBV15|TRBJ2-1
CATSTRGGHNEQFF
TGTGCCACCAGCACTAGGGGAGGGCACAATGAGCAGTTCTTC
>TRBD1|NA|TRBV19|TRBJ2-2
CATLDRGHTGELFF
TGTGCCACCTTAGACAGGGGACACACCGGGGAGCTGTTTTTT
>NA|few|TRBV15|TRBJ2-5
CATSRDGTEETQYF
TGTGCCACCAGCAGAGATGGGACCGAAGAGACCCAGTACTTC
>NA|medium-sized|TRBV5-1|TRBJ2-1
CASSLARDWDYNEQFF
TGCGCCAGCAGCTTGGCCCGGGACTGGGACTACAATGAGCAGTTCTTC
>NA|NA|TRBV5-1|TRBJ2-5
CASSHQGLGETQYF
TGCGCCAGCAGCCACCAGGGTCTTGGAGAGACCCAGTACTTC
>TRBD1|NA|TRBV5-4|TRBJ2-1
CASSPGQGSYNEQFF
TGTGCCAGCAGTCCGGGACAGGGGTCCTACAATGAGCAGTTCTTC
>NA|NA|TRBV4-2|TRBJ2-1
CASRQSRWFF
TGTGCCAGCAGGCAGAGTAGATGGTTCTTC
>NA|NA|TRBV6-1|TRBJ2-7
CASSEWDGHVEQYF
TGTGCCAGCAGTGAATGGGACGGACACGTCGAGCAGTACTTC
>TRBD1|NA|TRBV27|TRBJ2-4
CASSSRGAKNIQYF
TGTGCCAGCAGCTCCAGGGGGGCCAAAAACATTCAGTACTTC
>NA|NA|TRBV9|TRBJ2-1
CASSVSPQGFSYNEQFF
TGTGCCAGCAGCGTATCCCCCCAGGGTTTTTCGTACAATGAGCAGTTCTTC
>NA|few|TRBV7-9|TRBJ1-1
CASSLSAEAFF
TGTGCCAGCAGCTTATCGGCCGAAGCTTTCTTT
>NA|medium-sized|TRBV7-6|TRBJ2-7
CASSLSASSYEQYF
TGTGCCAGCAGCTTATCTGCAAGCTCCTACGAGCAGTACTTC
>TRBD2|NA|TRBV19|TRBJ2-1
CASSPYRSGSSYNEQFF
TGTGCCAGTAGTCCCTACCGGAGCGGGAGCTCCTACAATGAGCAGTTCTTC
>NA|NA|TRBV21-1|TRBJ2-7
CATLSYEQYF
TGTGCCACCCTATCCTACGAGCAGTACTTC
>TRBD1|NA|TRBV27|TRBJ2-1
CASSFGQGAYNEQFF
TGTGCCAGCAGTTTTGGTCAGGGGGCCTACAATGAGCAGTTCTTC
>TRBD1|once|TRBV29-1|TRBJ2-7
CSVEGQGYEQYF
TGCAGCGTTGAGGGACAGGGCTACGAGCAGTACTTC
>NA|NA|TRBV5-6|TRBJ2-7
CASSLSAGANEQYF
TGTGCCAGCAGCTTGTCGGCAGGCGCCAACGAGCAGTACTTC
>TRBD1|NA|TRBV29-1|TRBJ1-2
CSVLFSGTANYGYTF
TGCAGCGTCTTGTTTTCCGGGACAGCGAACTATGGCTACACCTTC
>TRBD2|NA|TRBV6-5|TRBJ2-1
CASSYLGLAGNEQFF
TGTGCCAGCAGTTACCTTGGGCTAGCGGGCAATGAGCAGTTCTTC
>TRBD1|once|TRBV9|TRBJ1-2
CASSGQGNGYTF
TGTGCCAGCAGCGGACAGGGTAATGGCTACACCTTC
>NA|NA|TRBV6-5|TRBJ1-6
CASSYIGSSNSPLHF
TGTGCCAGCAGTTACATCGGCAGTAGCAATTCACCCCTCCACTTT
>NA|NA|TRBV2|TRBJ2-7
CASSPTGSRPSHEQYF
TGTGCCAGCAGTCCTACCGGGAGCCGGCCCAGCCACGAGCAGTACTTC
>NA|NA|TRBV25-1|TRBJ2-5
CASSLPEQGWQETQYF
TGTGCCAGCAGCCTGCCAGAACAAGGGTGGCAAGAGACCCAGTACTTC
>NA|NA|TRBV7-9|TRBJ2-7
CASSPLGYEQYF
TGTGCCAGCAGCCCTCTTGGATACGAGCAGTACTTC
>TRBD2|NA|TRBV27|TRBJ2-2
CASSSPGGSGTGELFF
TGTGCCAGCAGTTCGCCGGGGGGTTCGGGCACCGGGGAGCTGTTTTTT
>TRBD2|NA|TRBV5-1|TRBJ2-7
CASSPPAGGSYEQYF
TGCGCCAGCAGCCCACCAGCGGGAGGTTCGTACGAGCAGTACTTC
>TRBD1|NA|TRBV19|TRBJ2-5
CASSIPRQGLETQYF
TGTGCCAGTAGTATTCCTCGACAGGGGCTGGAGACCCAGTACTTC
>NA|NA|TRBV27|TRBJ2-3
CASSITGPWAQYF
TGTGCCAGCAGCATAACGGGACCTTGGGCGCAGTATTTT
>TRBD1|few|TRBV5-1|TRBJ2-7
CASSSKPGQGTYEQYF
TGCGCCAGCAGCTCGAAACCGGGACAGGGGACGTACGAGCAGTACTTC
>NA|once|TRBV28|TRBJ2-1
CASRGLFNEQFF
TGTGCCAGCAGGGGACTTTTCAATGAGCAGTTCTTC
>NA|few|TRBV7-9|TRBJ2-3
CASSLGTDTQYF
TGTGCCAGCAGCCTCGGTACAGATACGCAGTATTTT